The text below deals with one TCR beta chain. PCR amplification relied on 60 Vbeta primers (plus 13 Jbeta primers). Sequenced by immunoSEQ multiplex PCR; TCRdb stores in-frame clones only, minus some. Its clone listing holds some 83,000 clones. Trimming took off 1 base at V and 2 bases at J, with 9 bases between the two ends. The CDR3 covers 15 residues. Germline V CDR1 and CDR2: LNHNV, YYDKDF (reference sequence). This entry belongs to a study of cytomegalovirus exposure and HLA in healthy donors. Donors in the study were healthy people who gave bone marrow. The clonotype originates from a woman in her twenties or thirties in good health and CMV-seronegative. Sequencing used PBMCs. The gene calls are TRBV15 and TRBJ1-3; D call uncertain. CDR3 sequence (DNA): TGTGCCACCAGCAGAGGAGACTATCCTGGAAACACCATATATTTT. Amino acid sequence: CATSRGDYPGNTIYF.